The 24 T cell receptor beta chains below come from one sample, sequenced in a study of vaccination and CD4 T cells after COVID-19. Treatment meaning: approximately 9-day PBMC culture with coronavirus spike peptide pools or control peptides (ViraFEST assay). Collection of the unexposed donor's CD4+ T cells took place before the COVID-19 pandemic (2011-2018). The Oncomine TCR Beta short-read assay was what sequenced the DNA obtained from cultured CD4+ T cells. Using its own MiXCR run on the PCR reads, TCRdb lists one record per CDR3 protein. The repertoire holds fewer than 7,500 distinct CDR3 sequences, with around 51% as singletons. The antigens for these receptors are not known. Input material: CD4+ T cells from blood, cultured in vitro. These receptors originate from a human donor in good health.

The chain employs TRBV20-1 and TRBJ1-6; a weak D match, TRBD1 (5 bases). Germline lookup yields CDR1 DFQATT and CDR2 SNEGSKA (reference sequence). This CDR3 is 15 amino acids long. V was shortened by 6 bases and J by 4 bases, with 16 bases between the two germline ends. The chain's CDR3 is CSAPTPRGYNSPLHF. The DNA of the CDR3 is TGCAGTGCCCCAACCCCCCGGGGGTATAATTCACCCCTCCACTTT.

The V call is TRBV7-2, the J call TRBJ1-5; D is uncertain. The CDR3 is made up of 15 amino acids. Germline CDR1 reads SGHTA; CDR2 reads FQGNSA. V shed 5 bases and J shed 8 bases, with 19 bases lying between them. In DNA, the CDR3 is TGTGCCAGCAGCAATCACAGAGTCAAAAGGGAGCCCCAGCATTTT. Translated: CASSNHRVKREPQHF.

V gene TRBV15 combines with J gene TRBJ1-1; perhaps TRBD1 as D (5 bases). The CDR3 totals 15 residues. V was pared by 0 bases and J by 0 bases, with 8 bases between. The germline CDR1 and CDR2 sequences are LNHNV and YYDKDF (reference sequence). The CDR3: CATSRETAMNTEAFF. CDR3 DNA sequence: TGTGCCACCAGCAGAGAGACAGCCATGAACACTGAAGCTTTCTTT.

The chain uses TRBV20-1 and TRBJ1-1; D might be TRBD1 (6 bases). The CDR3 extends over 16 amino acids. Germline assignment: CDR1 DFQATT and CDR2 SNEGSKA (reference sequence). V dropped 0 bases and J dropped 1 base, with 15 bases sitting between them. The CDR3 is CSARDTGGAQNTEAFF. CDR3 DNA: TGCAGTGCTAGAGATACCGGGGGCGCACAGAACACTGAAGCTTTCTTT.

The J gene is TRBJ1-5, the V gene TRBV30; D is unclear. Germline-derived CDR1 and CDR2 are GTSNPN and SVGIG (reference sequence). V was shortened by 1 base and J by 6 bases, with 13 bases between the two germline ends. The CDR3 loop spans 14 amino acids. Written as DNA, the CDR3 is TGTGCCTGGAGTGGTGGGCTTCCGGGTCAGCCCCAGCATTTT. It is translated as CAWSGGLPGQPQHF.

This rearrangement joins TRBV7-2 to TRBJ2-2; D unresolved. The germline gives CDR1 SGHTA, CDR2 FQGNSA. The CDR3 is 13 residues long. V was shortened by 5 bases and J by 1 base, with 5 bases between the two germline ends. Written as DNA, the CDR3 is TGTGCCAGCAGCCACAAGAACACCGGGGAGCTGTTTTTT. Translated, it gives CASSHKNTGELFF.

The chain joins TRBV19 to TRBJ1-2; D call uncertain. CDR1 and CDR2 from the germline V gene are LNHDA and SQIVND (reference sequence). This CDR3 region has 14 residues. The V end was cut by 3 bases, the J end by 6 bases, with 14 bases between. For the CDR3, the DNA is TGTGCCAGTAGTATCTCTGGACGGAGAGATGGCTACACCTTC. Its translation: CASSISGRRDGYTF.

The chain couples TRBV20-1 to TRBJ2-7, with a tentative D call TRBD2 (6 bases). The CDR3 length is 14 residues. Germline V gene sequence: CDR1 DFQATT, CDR2 SNEGSKA (reference sequence). The ends were cut back, 6 bases at V and 4 bases at J, with 19 bases in the middle. DNA of the CDR3: TGCAGTGCCCTGACTCCGGGACTCCCTTACGAGCAGTACTTC. Its translation is CSALTPGLPYEQYF.

This clonotype was counted only a few times. V gene TRBV2 combines with J gene TRBJ1-2; D call uncertain. V was shortened by 8 bases and J by 6 bases, with 13 bases between the two germline ends. Germline lookup yields CDR1 SNHLY and CDR2 FYNNEI. The CDR3 spans 12 residues. The CDR3 region is CASRPDSDGYTF. The CDR3 DNA reads as TGTGCCAGCCGCCCGGATTCCGATGGCTACACCTTC. The full variable domain, with the rest looked up from reference TRBV2 and TRBJ1-2, is EPEVTQTPSHQVTQMGQEVILRCVPISNHLYFYWYRQILGQKVEFLVSFYNNEISEKSEIFDDQFSVERPDGSNFTLKIRSTKLEDSAMYFCASRPDSDGYTFGSGTRLTVV.

Within the sample, this clonotype is medium-sized. The chain uses TRBV5-1 and TRBJ2-5, with D unclear. Germline V gene lookup returns CDR1 SGHRS and CDR2 YFSETQ. V shed 1 base and J shed 5 bases, with 6 bases lying between them. CDR3 length equals 12 residues. CDR3 amino acids: CASSLQLETQYF. In DNA, the CDR3 is TGCGCCAGCAGCTTGCAGCTGGAGACCCAGTACTTC.

The V call is TRBV5-8, the J call TRBJ2-5, with 12 bases matching TRBD2. CDR1 and CDR2 (germline): SGHTS, YDEGEE. The CDR3 covers 15 residues. V gave up 4 bases and J gave up 5 bases; unmatched junction bases: 6. The CDR3 is CASSPGLAGKETQYF. The CDR3 DNA follows: TGTGCCAGCAGCCCGGGACTAGCGGGCAAGGAGACCCAGTACTTC. Full variable domain (missing parts from reference TRBV5-8 and TRBJ2-5): EAGVTQSPTHLIKTRGQQATLRCSPISGHTSVYWYQQALGLGLQFLLWYDEGEERNRGNFPPRFSGRQFPNYSSELNVNALELEDSALYLCASSPGLAGKETQYFGPGTRLLVL.

This clonotype has a handful of counts. V is TRBV7-7 and J is TRBJ2-5; 12 bases line up with TRBD2. The trim removed 1 base at V and 5 bases at J, leaving 8 bases unmatched. The CDR3 is 17 residues long. Germline V gene sequence: CDR1 SSHAT, CDR2 FNYEAQ (reference sequence). In DNA form, the CDR3 reads TGTGCCAGCAGCTTAGGGACTAGCGGGGTCTCTGGTGAGACCCAGTACTTC. It codes for CASSLGTSGVSGETQYF.

This rearrangement joins TRBV5-6 to TRBJ1-5; 8 bases are a match to TRBD1. J was trimmed by 5 bases and V by 3 bases; bases with no gene match: 4. The CDR3 consists of 14 residues. Germline CDR1 SGHDT, CDR2 YYEEEE. The CDR3 DNA reads as TGTGCCAGCAGCTGGGGGACAGGTGATCAGCCCCAGCATTTT. It is translated as CASSWGTGDQPQHF.

CDR3 loop: CASSGIGWFAAEAFF. Here the CDR3 DNA reads TGTGCCAGCAGTGGTATAGGCTGGTTCGCCGCAGAAGCTTTCTTT. The rearrangement uses TRBV27 and TRBJ1-1; the D is unclear. The germline V gene has CDR1 MNHEY and CDR2 SMNVEV (reference sequence). The germline V and J ends were trimmed by 5 bases and 8 bases, with 21 bases remaining between them. There are 15 residues in the CDR3.

The chain couples TRBV10-3 to TRBJ1-2; D unresolved. Trimming removed 3 bases at V and 3 bases at J, with 8 bases between. The CDR3 covers 13 residues. Germline lookup yields CDR1 ENHRY and CDR2 SYGVKD. CDR3 sequence: CAISDSLDYGYTF. CDR3 bases: TGTGCCATCAGTGACAGCCTGGACTATGGCTACACCTTC.

This clonotype was picked up a small number of times. V is TRBV20-1 and J is TRBJ2-4; 14 positions agree with TRBD2. J gave up 0 bases and V 6 bases, and 7 bases lay outside the gene matches. Germline CDR1 DFQATT, CDR2 SNEGSKA (reference sequence). The CDR3 is 17 amino acids. The CDR3 DNA sequence: TGCAGTGCGTGGACTAGCGGGAGGAATCTAGCCAAAAACATTCAGTACTTC. Translating it yields CSAWTSGRNLAKNIQYF.

The rearrangement uses TRBV5-1 and TRBJ1-3; no reliable D call. Germline V gene sequence: CDR1 SGHRS, CDR2 YFSETQ. This CDR3 contains 16 residues. Trimming shortened V by 0 bases and J by 0 bases, and 10 bases separated the two germline ends. The CDR3 sequence is CASSLALRDSGNTIYF. CDR3 nucleotide sequence: TGCGCCAGCAGCTTGGCCCTGAGGGACTCTGGAAACACCATATATTTT.

The rearrangement links TRBV6-1 to TRBJ2-1; 7 positions agree with TRBD1. Trimming at V came to 5 bases and at J to 0 bases, leaving 4 bases not matched to a gene. The germline gives CDR1 MNHNS, CDR2 SASEGT. The CDR3 consists of 15 residues. The CDR3 coding sequence is TGTGCCAGCAGTATACAGGGGTACTCCTACAATGAGCAGTTCTTC. This encodes CASSIQGYSYNEQFF.

This sequence joins TRBV6-1 and TRBJ1-2; maybe TRBD1 (6 bases). Germline CDR1 is MNHNS and CDR2 is SASEGT. The length of the CDR3 is 12 residues. The CDR3, as DNA: TGTGCTAGTAGGACAGTGAACTATGGCTACACCTTC. Protein sequence: CASRTVNYGYTF.

This clonotype turned up a few times. The chain employs TRBV27 and TRBJ2-7; a possible D gene is TRBD1 (6 bases). Trimming took 0 bases from V and 7 from J, leaving 16 bases between them. Germline values: CDR1 MNHEY, CDR2 SMNVEV (reference sequence). The CDR3 loop spans 15 amino acids. CDR3 bases: TGTGCCAGCAGTTTATCGGCAGGGGCCCCTTCTGAGCAGTACTTC. Protein: CASSLSAGAPSEQYF.

This CDR3 is CASSLSARAYGYTF. The CDR3 DNA is TGTGCCAGCAGTTTATCAGCCAGGGCCTATGGCTACACCTTC. V is TRBV12-3 or TRBV12-4 and J is TRBJ1-2; a possible D gene is TRBD1 (5 bases). The V end was cut by 2 bases, the J end by 4 bases, with 11 bases between. The CDR3 is 14 amino acids.

This clonotype was detected a few times. The V call is TRBV20-1, the J call TRBJ1-1; unclear D gene. V shed 4 bases and J shed 5 bases, with 8 bases lying between them. CDR1 is DFQATT, CDR2 SNEGSKA, per germline (reference sequence). The CDR3 runs 11 residues. The CDR3, as DNA: TGCAGTGCTAAGGGTGGTACTGAAGCTTTCTTT. The encoded protein is CSAKGGTEAFF.

The chain employs TRBV6-1 and TRBJ2-3; D might be TRBD1 (7 bases). CDR3 length equals 19 residues. The ends were cut back, 6 bases at V and 1 base at J, with 26 bases in the middle. Per germline, CDR1 MNHNS and CDR2 SASEGT. The CDR3 loop is CASSRIQGGQFNRTDTQYF. CDR3 DNA: TGTGCCAGCAGCAGGATCCAGGGGGGTCAATTCAACCGCACAGATACGCAGTATTTT.

This clonotype was counted a few times. The V and J genes are TRBV20-1 and TRBJ2-5; possibly TRBD1 for D (6 bases). This CDR3 spans 13 amino acids. Germline loops: CDR1 DFQATT, CDR2 SNEGSKA (reference sequence). The V end was cut by 6 bases, the J end by 0 bases, with 11 bases between. The CDR3 spells CSAQDRHQETQYF. DNA of the CDR3: TGCAGTGCCCAGGACAGACACCAAGAGACCCAGTACTTC.